A selection of T cell receptor beta chains follows, all from one sample in a study of patients and donors after allogeneic stem cell transplantation. TCRdb reprocessed the RT-PCR reads with MiXCR, giving one entry per CDR3 protein. The data show some 150,000 distinct CDR3 sequences, about a third seen once. The sample taken for sequencing was blood, either unsorted or a sorted T cell fraction (not recorded which). Receptors originate from a human donor who was either an allogeneic HSCT recipient or a stem cell or donor lymphocyte infusion donor (not recorded which). It is not recorded whose cells these are; they may come from a transplant donor. CDR3s include the opening cysteine and the closing phenylalanine or tryptophan. A D gene is named only where the DNA matches it firmly. Rows give clone size only sometimes, using once, few, many, or a class for an expanded clone.

TRBV5-1	TRBD2	TRBJ2-5	NA	CASSLPSGSPLETQYF	TGCGCCAGCAGCTTGCCTAGCGGGTCCCCTTTGGAGACCCAGTACTTC
TRBV6-2/TRBV6-3	NA	TRBJ2-7	few	CASSYTQGEQYF	TGTGCCAGCAGTTACACCCAGGGAGAGCAGTACTTC
TRBV20-1	NA	TRBJ2-2	NA	CSAPYTGELFF	TGCAGTGCTCCTTACACCGGGGAGCTGTTTTTT
TRBV12-3/TRBV12-4	NA	TRBJ1-3	few	CASSLGAVSSGNTIYF	TGTGCCAGCAGTTTAGGGGCGGTAAGCTCTGGAAACACCATATATTTT
TRBV6-5	TRBD1	TRBJ2-2	NA	CASSYTQGTGELFF	TGTGCCAGCAGTTACACACAGGGGACCGGGGAGCTGTTTTTT
TRBV2	TRBD1	TRBJ1-4	NA	CASSVTGAIEKLFF	TGTGCCAGCAGCGTGACAGGGGCGATTGAAAAACTGTTTTTT
TRBV4-3	NA	TRBJ2-2	once	CASSQGGLAGELFF	TGCGCCAGCAGCCAAGGAGGTCTGGCCGGGGAGCTGTTTTTT
TRBV9	NA	TRBJ1-5	NA	CASSVGAGNQPQHF	TGTGCCAGCAGCGTAGGAGCGGGTAATCAGCCCCAGCATTTT
TRBV4-3	TRBD2	TRBJ2-1	once	CASSRGTSAGNEQFF	TGCGCCAGCAGCCGAGGGACTAGCGCCGGGAATGAGCAGTTCTTC
TRBV12-3/TRBV12-4	NA	TRBJ1-1	few	CAVGRRGTEAFF	TGTGCTGTGGGAAGGAGGGGAACTGAAGCTTTCTTT
TRBV4-2	NA	TRBJ2-4	once	CASSPAPREAKNIQYF	TGTGCCAGCAGCCCAGCCCCCAGAGAAGCCAAAAACATTCAGTACTTC
TRBV2	TRBD1	TRBJ1-4	few	CASSDRTGEDEKLFF	TGTGCCAGCAGTGATCGGACAGGGGAGGATGAAAAACTGTTTTTT
TRBV6-1	NA	TRBJ1-5	NA	CASSEAFGPLNQPQHF	TGTGCCAGCAGTGAAGCATTTGGGCCTCTCAATCAGCCCCAGCATTTT
TRBV6-5	NA	TRBJ1-2	NA	CASSYGESYGYTF	TGTGCCAGCAGTTACGGGGAGAGCTATGGCTACACCTTC
TRBV19	NA	TRBJ1-1	once	CASSELLGMNTEAFF	TGTGCCAGTAGTGAGCTCCTGGGGATGAACACTGAAGCTTTCTTT
TRBV5-5	NA	TRBJ1-5	few	CASSYPGQPQHF	TGTGCCAGCAGCTACCCCGGTCAGCCCCAGCATTTT
TRBV3-1	NA	TRBJ1-6	NA	CASSPRASTSSPLHF	TGTGCCAGCAGCCCACGGGCGTCGACCAGTTCACCCCTCCACTTT
TRBV4-3	NA	TRBJ1-1	few	CASSQDSGVNTEAFF	TGCGCCAGCAGCCAAGATAGCGGAGTGAACACTGAAGCTTTCTTT
TRBV7-8	TRBD1	TRBJ1-3	NA	CASSRRDRLSGNTIYF	TGTGCCAGCAGCAGGCGGGACAGGCTCTCTGGAAACACCATATATTTT
TRBV7-9	NA	TRBJ1-3	NA	CAAVSGNTIYF	TGTGCCGCGGTCTCTGGAAACACCATATATTTT
TRBV5-1	NA	TRBJ1-1	few	CASSPGTVYTEAFF	TGCGCCAGCAGCCCCGGGACGGTCTACACTGAAGCTTTCTTT
TRBV4-2	NA	TRBJ1-1	NA	CASSHLGRGRGTEAFF	TGTGCCAGCAGCCACCTCGGCCGGGGGAGGGGGACTGAAGCTTTCTTT
TRBV20-1	NA	TRBJ2-3	few	CSARDLRGDAQYF	TGCAGTGCTAGAGATCTTAGGGGTGACGCGCAGTATTTT
TRBV7-9	TRBD1	TRBJ2-5	few	CASSSAIQGEKETQYF	TGTGCCAGCAGCTCGGCTATACAGGGGGAAAAGGAGACCCAGTACTTC
TRBV7-3	NA	TRBJ2-1	NA	CASSFLGGNEQFF	TGTGCCAGCAGCTTCCTTGGGGGCAATGAGCAGTTCTTC
TRBV28	NA	TRBJ2-1	few	CASSLHESYNEQFF	TGTGCCAGCAGCTTACATGAGTCCTACAATGAGCAGTTCTTC
TRBV9	NA	TRBJ1-1	NA	CASSVGNRDTEAFF	TGTGCCAGCAGCGTAGGGAACAGGGACACTGAAGCTTTCTTT
TRBV9	NA	TRBJ1-2	few	CASSADPGPNYGYTF	TGTGCCAGCAGCGCCGATCCGGGCCCCAACTATGGCTACACCTTC
TRBV7-2	NA	TRBJ1-4	NA	CASSLNGGLEKLFF	TGTGCCAGCAGCTTAAATGGGGGTTTGGAAAAACTGTTTTTT